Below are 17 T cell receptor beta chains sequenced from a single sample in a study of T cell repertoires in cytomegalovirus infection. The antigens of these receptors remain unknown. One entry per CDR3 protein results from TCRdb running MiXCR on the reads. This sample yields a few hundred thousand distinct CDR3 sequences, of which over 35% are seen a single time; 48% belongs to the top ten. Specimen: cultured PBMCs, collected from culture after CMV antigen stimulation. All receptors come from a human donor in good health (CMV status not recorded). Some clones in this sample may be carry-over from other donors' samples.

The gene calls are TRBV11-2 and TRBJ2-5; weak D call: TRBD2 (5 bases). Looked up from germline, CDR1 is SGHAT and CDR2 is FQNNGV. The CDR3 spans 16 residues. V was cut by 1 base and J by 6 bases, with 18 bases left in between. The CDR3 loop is CASSLVVAAGGQTQYF. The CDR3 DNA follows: TGTGCCAGCAGCTTAGTTGTGGCGGCGGGTGGACAGACCCAGTACTTC.

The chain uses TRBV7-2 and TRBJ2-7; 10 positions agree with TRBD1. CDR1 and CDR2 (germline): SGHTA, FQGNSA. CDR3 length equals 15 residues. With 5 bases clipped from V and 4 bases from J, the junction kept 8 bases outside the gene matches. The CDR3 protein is CASSTGTGVLYEQYF. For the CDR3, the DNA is TGTGCCAGCAGCACCGGGACAGGGGTTCTTTACGAGCAGTACTTC.

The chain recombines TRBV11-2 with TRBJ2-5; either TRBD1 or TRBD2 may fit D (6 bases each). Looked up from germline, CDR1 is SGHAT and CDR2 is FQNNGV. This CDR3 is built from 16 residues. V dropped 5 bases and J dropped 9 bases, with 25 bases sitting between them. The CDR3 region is CASSPRGERLPRSQYF. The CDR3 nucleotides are TGTGCCAGCAGCCCAAGGGGGGAAAGACTCCCTCGCTCCCAGTACTTC. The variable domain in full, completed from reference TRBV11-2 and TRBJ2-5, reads EAGVAQSPRYKIIEKRQSVAFWCNPISGHATLYWYQQILGQGPKLLIQFQNNGVVDDSQLPKDRFSAERLKGVDSTLKIQPAKLEDSAVYLCASSPRGERLPRSQYFGPGTRLLVL.

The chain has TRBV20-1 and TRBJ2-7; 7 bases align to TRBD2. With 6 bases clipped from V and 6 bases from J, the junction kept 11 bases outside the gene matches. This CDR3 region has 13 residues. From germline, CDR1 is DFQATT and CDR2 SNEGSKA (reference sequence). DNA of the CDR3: TGCAGTGCGGAAAGCGGGATTCTCTCCGAGCAGTACTTC. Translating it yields CSAESGILSEQYF.

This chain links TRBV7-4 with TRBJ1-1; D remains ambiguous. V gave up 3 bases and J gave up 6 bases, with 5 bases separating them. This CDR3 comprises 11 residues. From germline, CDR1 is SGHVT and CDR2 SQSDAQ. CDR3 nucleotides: TGTGCCAGCAGCTTTATGCCTGAAGCTTTCTTT. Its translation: CASSFMPEAFF.

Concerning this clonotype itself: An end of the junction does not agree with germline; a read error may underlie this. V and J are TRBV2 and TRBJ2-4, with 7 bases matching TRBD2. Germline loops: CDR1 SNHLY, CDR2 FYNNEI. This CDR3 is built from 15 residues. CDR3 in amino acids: CASSERSPPLAVPCF. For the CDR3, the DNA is TGTGCCAGCAGTGAAAGATCACCCCCTCTAGCGGTCCCTTGTTTC.

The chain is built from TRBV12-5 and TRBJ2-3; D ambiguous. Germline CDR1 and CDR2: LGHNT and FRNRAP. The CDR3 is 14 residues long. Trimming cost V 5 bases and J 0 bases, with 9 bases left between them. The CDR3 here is CASGPKVSTDTQYF. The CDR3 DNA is TGTGCTAGTGGTCCCAAGGTTAGCACAGATACGCAGTATTTT.

In nucleotides, the CDR3 is TGTGCCAGCAGGCACCGCGTACTAGCGGGAGAACATGAGCAGTTCTTC. Protein sequence: CASRHRVLAGEHEQFF. The rearrangement joins TRBV7-3 to TRBJ2-1; 11 positions agree with TRBD2. Germline V CDR1 and CDR2: SGHTA, FQGTGA. V shed 6 bases, J shed 8 bases, and the junction held 12 bases outside the gene matches. CDR3 length: 16 residues.

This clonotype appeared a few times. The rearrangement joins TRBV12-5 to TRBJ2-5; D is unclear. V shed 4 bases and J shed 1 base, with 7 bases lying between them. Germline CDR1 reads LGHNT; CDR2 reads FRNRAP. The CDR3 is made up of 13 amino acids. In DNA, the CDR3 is TGTGCTAGTGGTTCACCGGCCCAAGAGACCCAGTACTTC. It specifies CASGSPAQETQYF.

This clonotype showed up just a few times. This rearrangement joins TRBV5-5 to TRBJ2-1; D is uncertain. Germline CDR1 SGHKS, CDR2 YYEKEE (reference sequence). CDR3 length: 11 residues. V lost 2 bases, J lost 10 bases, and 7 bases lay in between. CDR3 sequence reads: CASSLVWEQFF. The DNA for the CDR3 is TGTGCCAGCAGCTTAGTTTGGGAGCAGTTCTTC.

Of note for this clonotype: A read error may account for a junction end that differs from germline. CDR3 in amino acids: CASSGQGKVAF. CDR3 nucleotide sequence: TGCGCCAGCAGTGGACAAGGGAAAGTGGCCTTC. V and J are TRBV10-2 and TRBJ2-7; unclear D gene. Per germline, CDR1 WSHSY and CDR2 SAAADI. The CDR3 totals 11 residues.

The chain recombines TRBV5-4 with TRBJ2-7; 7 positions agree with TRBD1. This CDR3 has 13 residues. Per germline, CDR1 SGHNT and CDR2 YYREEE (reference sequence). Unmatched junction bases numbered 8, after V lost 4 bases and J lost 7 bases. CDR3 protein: CASSLWDSLEQYF. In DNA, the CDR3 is TGTGCCAGCAGCCTCTGGGACAGTCTAGAGCAGTACTTC.

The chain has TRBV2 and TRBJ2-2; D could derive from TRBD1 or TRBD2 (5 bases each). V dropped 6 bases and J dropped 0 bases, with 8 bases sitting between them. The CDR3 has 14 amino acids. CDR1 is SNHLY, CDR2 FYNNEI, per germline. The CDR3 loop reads CASREDTNTGELFF. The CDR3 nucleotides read TGTGCCAGCAGGGAGGACACGAACACCGGGGAGCTGTTTTTT.

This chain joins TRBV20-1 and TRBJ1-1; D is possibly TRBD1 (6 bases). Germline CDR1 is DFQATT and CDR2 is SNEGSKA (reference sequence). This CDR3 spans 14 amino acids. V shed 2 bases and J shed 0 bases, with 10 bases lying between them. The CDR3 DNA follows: TGCAGTGCTAGACCGGGGGCGGTGAACACTGAAGCTTTCTTT. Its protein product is CSARPGAVNTEAFF.

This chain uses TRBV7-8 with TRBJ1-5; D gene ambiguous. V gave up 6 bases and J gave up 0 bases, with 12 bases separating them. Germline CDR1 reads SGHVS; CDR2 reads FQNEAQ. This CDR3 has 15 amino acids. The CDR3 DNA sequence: TGTGCCAGCAGAATGGGATCTAATAGCAATCAGCCCCAGCATTTT. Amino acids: CASRMGSNSNQPQHF.

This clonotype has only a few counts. CDR3 DNA: TGTGCCACGGGATCGGGGGGAGAGACCCAGTACTTC. Protein product: CATGSGGETQYF. This chain connects TRBV6-1 to TRBJ2-5; 7 bases line up with TRBD2. CDR3 length: 12 residues. V was pared by 10 bases and J by 4 bases, with 6 bases of the junction left unmatched. The V gene's germline CDR1 is MNHNS and CDR2 SASEGT.

For the CDR3, the DNA is TGTGCCAGCAGTCCCCTAGTGTTGAAGAATCAGCCCCAGCATTTT. It encodes CASSPLVLKNQPQHF. This chain links TRBV6-2 or TRBV6-3 with TRBJ1-5; D is uncertain. This CDR3 spans 15 amino acids. Germline V gives CDR1 MNHEY, CDR2 SVGEGT. V was pared by 5 bases and J by 4 bases, with 15 bases between.